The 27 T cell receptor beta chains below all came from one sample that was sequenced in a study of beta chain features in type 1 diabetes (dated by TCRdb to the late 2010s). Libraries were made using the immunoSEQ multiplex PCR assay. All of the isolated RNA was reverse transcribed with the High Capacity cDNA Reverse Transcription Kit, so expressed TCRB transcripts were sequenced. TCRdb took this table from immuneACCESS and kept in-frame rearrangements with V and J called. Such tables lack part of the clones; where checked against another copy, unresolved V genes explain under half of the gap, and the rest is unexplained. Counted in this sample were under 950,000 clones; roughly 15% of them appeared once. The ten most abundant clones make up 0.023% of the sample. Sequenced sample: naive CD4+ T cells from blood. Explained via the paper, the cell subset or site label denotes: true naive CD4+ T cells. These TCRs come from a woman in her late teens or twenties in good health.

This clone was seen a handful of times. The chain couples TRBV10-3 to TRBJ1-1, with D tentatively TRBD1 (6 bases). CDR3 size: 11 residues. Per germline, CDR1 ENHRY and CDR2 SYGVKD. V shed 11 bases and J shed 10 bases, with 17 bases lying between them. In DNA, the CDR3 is TGTGCCGCCAGCCAGGGGCGAACAGCTTTCTTT. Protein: CAASQGRTAFF.

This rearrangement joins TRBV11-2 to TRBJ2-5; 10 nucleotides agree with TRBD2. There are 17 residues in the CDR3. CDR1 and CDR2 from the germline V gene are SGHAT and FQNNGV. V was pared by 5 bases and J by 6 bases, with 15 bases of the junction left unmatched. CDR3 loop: CASSAGPLAGVGKTQYF. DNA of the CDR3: TGTGCCAGCAGCGCAGGCCCCCTAGCGGGAGTAGGAAAGACCCAGTACTTC.

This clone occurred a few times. CDR3 protein: CASRDSFQETQYF. The CDR3 region has the DNA TGTGCCAGCCGGGACAGCTTCCAAGAGACCCAGTACTTC. V gene TRBV2 combines with J gene TRBJ2-5, with 7 bases that match TRBD1. The trim removed 8 bases at V and 1 base at J, leaving 4 bases unmatched. The CDR3 contains 13 residues. Germline CDR1 and CDR2: SNHLY and FYNNEI.

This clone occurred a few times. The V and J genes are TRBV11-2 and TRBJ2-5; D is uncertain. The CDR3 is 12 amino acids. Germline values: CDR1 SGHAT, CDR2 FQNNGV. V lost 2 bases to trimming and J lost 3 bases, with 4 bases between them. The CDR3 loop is CASSLFKETQYF. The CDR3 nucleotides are TGTGCCAGCAGCTTATTCAAAGAGACCCAGTACTTC.

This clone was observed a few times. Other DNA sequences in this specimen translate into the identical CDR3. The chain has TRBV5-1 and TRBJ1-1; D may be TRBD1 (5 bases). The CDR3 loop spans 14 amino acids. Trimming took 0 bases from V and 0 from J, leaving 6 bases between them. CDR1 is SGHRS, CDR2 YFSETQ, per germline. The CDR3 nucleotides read TGCGCCAGCAGCTTGGACAGGCTGAACACTGAAGCTTTCTTT. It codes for CASSLDRLNTEAFF.

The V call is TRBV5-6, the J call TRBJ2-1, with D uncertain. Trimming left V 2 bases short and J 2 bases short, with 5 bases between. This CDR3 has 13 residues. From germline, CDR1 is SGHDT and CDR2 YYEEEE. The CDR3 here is CASSFTTYNEQFF. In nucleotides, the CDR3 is TGTGCCAGCAGCTTTACAACCTACAATGAGCAGTTCTTC. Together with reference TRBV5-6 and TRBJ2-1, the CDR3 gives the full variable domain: DAGVTQSPTHLIKTRGQQVTLRCSPKSGHDTVSWYQQALGQGPQFIFQYYEEEERQRGNFPDRFSGHQFPNYSSELNVNALLLGDSALYLCASSFTTYNEQFFGPGTRLTVL.

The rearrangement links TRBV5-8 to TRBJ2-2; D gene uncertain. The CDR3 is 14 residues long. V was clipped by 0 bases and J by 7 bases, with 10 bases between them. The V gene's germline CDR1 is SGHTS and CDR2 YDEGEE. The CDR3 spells CASSLGSVVGELFF. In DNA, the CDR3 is TGTGCCAGCAGCTTGGGTTCGGTCGTCGGGGAGCTGTTTTTT.

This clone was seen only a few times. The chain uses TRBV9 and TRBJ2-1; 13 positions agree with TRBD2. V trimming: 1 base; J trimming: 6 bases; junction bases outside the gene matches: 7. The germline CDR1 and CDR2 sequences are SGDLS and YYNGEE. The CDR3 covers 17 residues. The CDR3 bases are TGTGCCAGCAGCGTAAGGTACGGACTAGCGGGAGTCAATGAGCAGTTCTTC. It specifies CASSVRYGLAGVNEQFF.

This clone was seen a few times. The CDR3 DNA reads as TGTGCCAGCAGTTCCCCGGGACAGGTCGGGTACGAGCAGTACTTC. Protein sequence: CASSSPGQVGYEQYF. The chain links TRBV7-3 to TRBJ2-7, with 8 bases aligning to TRBD1. In germline, CDR1 is SGHTA, CDR2 FQGTGA. The ends lost 6 bases at V and 4 bases at J; junction bases unmatched: 11. This CDR3 is 15 amino acids long.

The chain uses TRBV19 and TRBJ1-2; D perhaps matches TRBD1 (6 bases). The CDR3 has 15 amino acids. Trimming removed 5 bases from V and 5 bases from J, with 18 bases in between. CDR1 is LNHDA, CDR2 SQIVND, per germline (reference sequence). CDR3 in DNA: TGTGCCAGTAGTCCCGCGACAGCAGGGGCGTATGGCTACACCTTC. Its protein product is CASSPATAGAYGYTF. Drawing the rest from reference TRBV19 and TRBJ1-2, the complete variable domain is DGGITQSPKYLFRKEGQNVTLSCEQNLNHDAMYWYRQDPGQGLRLIYYSQIVNDFQKGDIAEGYSVSREKKESFPLTVTSAQKNPTAFYLCASSPATAGAYGYTFGSGTRLTVV.

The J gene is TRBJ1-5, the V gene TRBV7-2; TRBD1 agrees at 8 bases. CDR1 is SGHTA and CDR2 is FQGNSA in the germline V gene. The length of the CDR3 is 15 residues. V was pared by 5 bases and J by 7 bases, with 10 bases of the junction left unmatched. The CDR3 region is CASSRDQGAGQPQHF. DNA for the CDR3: TGTGCCAGCAGCCGAGACCAGGGGGCTGGCCAGCCCCAGCATTTT.

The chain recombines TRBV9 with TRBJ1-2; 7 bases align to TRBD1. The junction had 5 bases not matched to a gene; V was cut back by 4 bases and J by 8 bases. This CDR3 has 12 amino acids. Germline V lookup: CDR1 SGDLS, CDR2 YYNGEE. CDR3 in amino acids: CASSPRTGGYTF. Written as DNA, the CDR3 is TGTGCCAGCAGCCCAAGGACAGGCGGCTACACCTTC.

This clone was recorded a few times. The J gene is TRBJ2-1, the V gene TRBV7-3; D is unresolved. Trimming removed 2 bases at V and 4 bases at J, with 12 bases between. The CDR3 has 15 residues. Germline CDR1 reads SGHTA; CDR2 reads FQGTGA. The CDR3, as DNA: TGTGCCAGCAGCTTATCTGCTAGTTCATACAATGAGCAGTTCTTC. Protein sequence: CASSLSASSYNEQFF.

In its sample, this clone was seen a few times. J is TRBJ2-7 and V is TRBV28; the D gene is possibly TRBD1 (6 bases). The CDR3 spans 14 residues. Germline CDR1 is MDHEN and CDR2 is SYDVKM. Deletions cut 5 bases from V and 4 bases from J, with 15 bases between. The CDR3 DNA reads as TGTGCCAGCAGTCGAGGACAGAGACAATACGAGCAGTACTTC. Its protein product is CASSRGQRQYEQYF.

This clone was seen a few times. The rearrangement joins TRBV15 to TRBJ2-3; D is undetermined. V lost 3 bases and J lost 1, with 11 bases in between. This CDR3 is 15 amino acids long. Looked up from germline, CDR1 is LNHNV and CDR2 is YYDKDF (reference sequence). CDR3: CATSSGKLGTDTQYF. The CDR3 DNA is TGTGCCACCAGCAGTGGTAAACTTGGCACAGATACGCAGTATTTT. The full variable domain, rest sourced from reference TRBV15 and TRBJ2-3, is DAMVIQNPRYQVTQFGKPVTLSCSQTLNHNVMYWYQQKSSQAPKLLFHYYDKDFNNEADTPDNFQSRRPNTSFCFLDIRSPGLGDTAMYLCATSSGKLGTDTQYFGPGTRLTVL.

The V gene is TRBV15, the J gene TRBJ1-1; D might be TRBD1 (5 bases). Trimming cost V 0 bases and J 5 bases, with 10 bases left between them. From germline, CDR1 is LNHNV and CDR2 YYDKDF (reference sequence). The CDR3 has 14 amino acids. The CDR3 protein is CATSRDGGGTEAFF. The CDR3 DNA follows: TGTGCCACCAGCAGAGATGGGGGTGGGACTGAAGCTTTCTTT.

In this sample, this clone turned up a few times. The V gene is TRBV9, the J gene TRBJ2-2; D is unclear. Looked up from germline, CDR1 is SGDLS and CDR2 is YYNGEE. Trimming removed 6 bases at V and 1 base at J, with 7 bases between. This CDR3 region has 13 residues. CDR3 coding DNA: TGTGCCAGCACCCTTAGGAACACCGGGGAGCTGTTTTTT. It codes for CASTLRNTGELFF. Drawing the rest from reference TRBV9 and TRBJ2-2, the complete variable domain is DSGVTQTPKHLITATGQRVTLRCSPRSGDLSVYWYQQSLDQGLQFLIQYYNGEERAKGNILERFSAQQFPDLHSELNLSSLELGDSALYFCASTLRNTGELFFGEGSRLTVL.

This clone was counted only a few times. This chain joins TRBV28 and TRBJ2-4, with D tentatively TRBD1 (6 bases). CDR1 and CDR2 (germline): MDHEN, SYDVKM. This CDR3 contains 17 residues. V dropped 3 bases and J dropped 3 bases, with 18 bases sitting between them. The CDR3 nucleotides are TGTGCCAGCAGTTTTCCTCCGGGACATTTAGGCAAAAACATTCAGTACTTC. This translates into CASSFPPGHLGKNIQYF.

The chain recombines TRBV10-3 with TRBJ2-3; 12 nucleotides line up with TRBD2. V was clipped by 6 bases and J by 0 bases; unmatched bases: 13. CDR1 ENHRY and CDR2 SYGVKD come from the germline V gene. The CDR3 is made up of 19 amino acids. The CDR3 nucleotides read TGTGCCATCAGCCAGACTAGCGGGGGAACTGCGCTTAGCACAGATACGCAGTATTTT. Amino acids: CAISQTSGGTALSTDTQYF.

The CDR3 sequence: CASSLDTSASYEQYF. The CDR3 DNA reads TGTGCCAGCAGCCTGGATACTAGCGCCTCCTACGAGCAGTACTTC. The V gene is TRBV28, the J gene TRBJ2-7; 7 bases are shared with TRBD2. This CDR3 comprises 15 residues. CDR1 and CDR2 (germline): MDHEN, SYDVKM. J was trimmed by 0 bases and V by 6 bases; bases with no gene match: 8.

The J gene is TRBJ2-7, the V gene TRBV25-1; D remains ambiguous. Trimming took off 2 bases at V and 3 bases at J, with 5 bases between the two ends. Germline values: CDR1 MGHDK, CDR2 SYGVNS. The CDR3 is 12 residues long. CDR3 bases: TGTGCCAGCAGTGAAGACTTCTACGAGCAGTACTTC. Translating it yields CASSEDFYEQYF.

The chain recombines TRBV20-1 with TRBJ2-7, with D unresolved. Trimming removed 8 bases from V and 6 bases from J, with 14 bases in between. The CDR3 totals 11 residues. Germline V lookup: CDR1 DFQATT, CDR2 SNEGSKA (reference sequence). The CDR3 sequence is CSYPNGLEQYF. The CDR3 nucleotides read TGCAGTTACCCCAACGGTCTCGAGCAGTACTTC.

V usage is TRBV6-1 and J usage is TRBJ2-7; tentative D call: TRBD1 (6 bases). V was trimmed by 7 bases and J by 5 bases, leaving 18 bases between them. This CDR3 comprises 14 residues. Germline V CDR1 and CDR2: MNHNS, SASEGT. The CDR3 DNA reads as TGTGCCAGCACCCCCCCAGGGGCTAGGGACGAGCAGTACTTC. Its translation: CASTPPGARDEQYF.

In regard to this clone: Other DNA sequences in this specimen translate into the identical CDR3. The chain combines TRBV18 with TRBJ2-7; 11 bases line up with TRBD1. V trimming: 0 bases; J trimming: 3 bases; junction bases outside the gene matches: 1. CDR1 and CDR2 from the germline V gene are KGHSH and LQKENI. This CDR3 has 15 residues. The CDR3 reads CASSPPGTGGYEQYF. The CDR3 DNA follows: TGTGCCAGCTCACCACCAGGGACAGGGGGCTACGAGCAGTACTTC.

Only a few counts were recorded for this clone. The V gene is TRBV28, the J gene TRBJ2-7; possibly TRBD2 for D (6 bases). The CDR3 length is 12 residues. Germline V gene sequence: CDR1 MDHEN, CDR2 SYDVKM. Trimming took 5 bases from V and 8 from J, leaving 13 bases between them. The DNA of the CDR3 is TGTGCCAGCAGTGCAGGAGGAGGGCAGCAGTACTTC. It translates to CASSAGGGQQYF.

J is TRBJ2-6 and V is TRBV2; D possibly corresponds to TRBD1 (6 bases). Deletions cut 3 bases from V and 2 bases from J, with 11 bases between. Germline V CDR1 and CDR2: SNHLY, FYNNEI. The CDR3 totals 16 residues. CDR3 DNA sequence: TGTGCCAGCAGTGAGATGGGGGCGCCTGGGGCCAACGTCCTGACTTTC. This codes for CASSEMGAPGANVLTF.

CDR3: CASSYGLAGRGEQFF. In nucleotides, the CDR3 is TGTGCCAGCAGTTACGGACTAGCGGGACGGGGTGAGCAGTTCTTC. The genes are TRBV28 and TRBJ2-1; TRBD2 agrees at 12 bases. The germline V gene encodes CDR1 MDHEN and CDR2 SYDVKM. The CDR3 runs to 15 residues. The V segment lost 4 bases and the J segment 9 bases; nucleotides outside the gene matches: 7.